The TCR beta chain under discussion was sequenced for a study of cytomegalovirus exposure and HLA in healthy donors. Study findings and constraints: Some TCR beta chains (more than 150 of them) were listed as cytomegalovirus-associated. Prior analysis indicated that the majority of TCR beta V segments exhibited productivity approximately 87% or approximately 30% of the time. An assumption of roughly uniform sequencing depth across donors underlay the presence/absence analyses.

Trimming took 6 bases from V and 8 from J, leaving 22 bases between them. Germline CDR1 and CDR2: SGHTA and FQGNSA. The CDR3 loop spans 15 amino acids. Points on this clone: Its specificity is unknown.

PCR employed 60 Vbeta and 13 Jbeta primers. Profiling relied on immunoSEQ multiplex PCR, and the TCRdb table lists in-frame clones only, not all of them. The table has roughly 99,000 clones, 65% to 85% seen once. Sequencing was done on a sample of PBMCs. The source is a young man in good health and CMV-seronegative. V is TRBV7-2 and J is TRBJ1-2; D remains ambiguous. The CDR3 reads CASSPGWAGRRGYTF. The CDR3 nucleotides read TGTGCCAGCAGTCCAGGTTGGGCAGGTCGGAGGGGCTACACCTTC.